This T cell receptor beta chain was documented in a study of cytomegalovirus exposure and HLA in healthy donors. Study context: One earlier analysis, a look at about 179 million T cells, found about 100 million unique TCR beta sequences.

As to this clone: Antigen specificity is unknown.

CDR3 length: 16 amino acids. Germline V gene lookup returns CDR1 MNHEY and CDR2 SMNVEV (reference sequence). With V trimmed by 0 bases and J by 10 bases, 10 bases remained unmatched. Nominally healthy donors were sampled, though unrecorded immune exposures were likely. PCR primers comprised 60 Vbeta and 13 Jbeta primers. Sequenced by immunoSEQ multiplex PCR; TCRdb stores in-frame clones only, minus some. Among about 62,000 clones, under 80% were seen once, and the ten largest hold 5% to 7%. Points from the study as a whole: Through in vitro validation, three CMV-associated chains were shown to be specific for CMV antigens. The listing of 150 to 200 TCR beta chains classed them as cytomegalovirus-associated.

The chain couples TRBV27 to TRBJ2-5, with 11 bases that match TRBD1. The sample taken for sequencing was PBMCs. This clonotype was sampled from a woman in her 30s in good health and CMV-seronegative. The CDR3 nucleotides read TGTGCCAGCAGTTTATCGGCAGGGACAGGGGGAGTCGGCCAGTACTTC. Its translation: CASSLSAGTGGVGQYF.